The 25 T cell receptor beta chains given below trace back to one sample, sequenced in a study of blood T cell repertoires in COVID-19. Profiled with immunoSEQ multiplex PCR; TCRdb holds only in-frame clones, not every one. The sample comprises roughly 91,000 clones, around 82% of which are singletons, and approximately 1.3% rests with the top ten. The sequenced material came from peripheral blood. Source of these receptors: a woman over 75 with acute or convalescent COVID-19.

The chain employs TRBV5-1 and TRBJ1-4; no reliable D call. Germline CDR1 and CDR2: SGHRS and YFSETQ. Between the trimmed V and J ends, which lost 0 bases and 6 bases, there was a span of 9 bases. CDR3 length equals 14 residues. CDR3 protein: CASSLAAGDEKLFF. DNA for the CDR3: TGCGCCAGCAGCTTGGCGGCAGGCGATGAAAAACTGTTTTTT.

The chain couples TRBV5-1 to TRBJ2-2; 8 nucleotides align to TRBD1. The CDR3 has 17 amino acids. The trim removed 2 bases at V and 4 bases at J, leaving 10 bases unmatched. Germline assignment: CDR1 SGHRS and CDR2 YFSETQ. The DNA of the CDR3 is TGCGCCAGCAGCTTACGTGACTCCGGACAGGGCACCGGGGAGCTGTTTTTT. It translates to CASSLRDSGQGTGELFF. The full variable domain, rest sourced from reference TRBV5-1 and TRBJ2-2, is KAGVTQTPRYLIKTRGQQVTLSCSPISGHRSVSWYQQTPGQGLQFLFEYFSETQRNKGNFPGRFSGRQFSNSRSEMNVSTLELGDSALYLCASSLRDSGQGTGELFFGEGSRLTVL.

This clone was observed a few times. CDR3 region: CASSPHNSGNTIYF. The CDR3 region has the DNA TGTGCCAGCAGTCCTCACAACTCTGGAAACACCATATATTTT. The chain links TRBV27 to TRBJ1-3; D is unclear. Germline V gene data show CDR1 as MNHEY and CDR2 as SMNVEV (reference sequence). The germline V and J ends were trimmed by 5 bases and 0 bases, with 8 bases remaining between them. There are 14 residues in the CDR3.

The rearrangement uses TRBV5-1 and TRBJ2-5; TRBD1 is a possible D gene (5 bases). Looked up from germline, CDR1 is SGHRS and CDR2 is YFSETQ. This CDR3 region has 13 residues. V shed 1 base and J shed 4 bases, with 8 bases lying between them. The CDR3 DNA follows: TGCGCCAGCAGCTTGTGGGGCGGAGAGACCCAGTACTTC. Amino acid sequence: CASSLWGGETQYF. Variable domain in full (rest from reference TRBV5-1 and TRBJ2-5): KAGVTQTPRYLIKTRGQQVTLSCSPISGHRSVSWYQQTPGQGLQFLFEYFSETQRNKGNFPGRFSGRQFSNSRSEMNVSTLELGDSALYLCASSLWGGETQYFGPGTRLLVL.

V usage is TRBV7-8 and J usage is TRBJ2-5; 7 bases agree with TRBD2. CDR3 length: 14 residues. The V gene's germline CDR1 is SGHVS and CDR2 FQNEAQ. Unmatched junction bases numbered 3, after V lost 0 bases and J lost 5 bases. The CDR3: CASSLARGGETQYF. Written as DNA, the CDR3 is TGTGCCAGCAGCTTAGCTAGGGGAGGGGAGACCCAGTACTTC.

The chain employs TRBV5-1 and TRBJ1-2, with 9 bases aligning to TRBD1. The CDR3 has 15 amino acids. J was trimmed by 5 bases and V by 6 bases; bases with no gene match: 11. The V gene's germline CDR1 is SGHRS and CDR2 YFSETQ. CDR3 in amino acids: CASNTGTGTEYGYTF. The CDR3 coding sequence is TGCGCCAGCAACACGGGGACAGGGACAGAGTATGGCTACACCTTC.

This chain links TRBV10-3 with TRBJ1-2, with 8 positions matching TRBD1. The CDR3 contains 14 residues. Germline-derived CDR1 and CDR2 are ENHRY and SYGVKD. The J segment lost 6 bases and the V segment lost 6 bases, leaving 9 bases of the junction unmatched. The DNA of the CDR3 is TGTGCCATCAGCCCGGACAGGGAAGGCGATGGCTACACCTTC. This encodes CAISPDREGDGYTF.

The chain recombines TRBV5-5 with TRBJ2-3; TRBD2 agrees at 7 bases. This CDR3 is built from 15 residues. Germline V lookup: CDR1 SGHKS, CDR2 YYEKEE (reference sequence). With 2 bases clipped from V and 3 bases from J, the junction kept 6 bases outside the gene matches. The CDR3 bases are TGTGCCAGCAGCTTCTTGCCTAGCGGTACAGATACGCAGTATTTT. This sequence encodes CASSFLPSGTDTQYF. The variable domain in full, with the rest retrieved from reference TRBV5-5 and TRBJ2-3, is DAGVTQSPTHLIKTRGQQVTLRCSPISGHKSVSWYQQVLGQGPQFIFQYYEKEERGRGNFPDRFSARQFPNYSSELNVNALLLGDSALYLCASSFLPSGTDTQYFGPGTRLTVL.

This rearrangement joins TRBV5-1 to TRBJ2-7; TRBD1 might be the D (6 bases). V dropped 0 bases and J dropped 10 bases, with 11 bases sitting between them. The germline V gene has CDR1 SGHRS and CDR2 YFSETQ. There are 12 residues in the CDR3. CDR3 sequence: CASSLAQGEQYF. CDR3 DNA: TGCGCCAGCAGCTTGGCACAGGGCGAACAGTACTTC.

This sequence joins TRBV28 and TRBJ2-7; TRBD2 matches at 8 bases. Trimming removed 5 bases from V and 2 bases from J; junction bases left unmatched: 8. The CDR3 runs to 15 residues. Per the germline V gene, CDR1 is MDHEN and CDR2 is SYDVKM. The CDR3 sequence is CASSRLAGGTYEQYF. The DNA for the CDR3 is TGTGCCAGCAGTAGACTGGCGGGAGGCACCTACGAGCAGTACTTC.

A single count supports this clone. The rearrangement links TRBV5-4 to TRBJ1-3; TRBD1 matches 8 bases. Germline assignment: CDR1 SGHNT and CDR2 YYREEE (reference sequence). CDR3 length: 15 residues. With V trimmed by 1 base and J by 0 bases, 0 bases remained unmatched. CDR3 DNA sequence: TGTGCCAGCAGCTTGACAGGGGGCTCTGGAAACACCATATATTTT. Encoded protein: CASSLTGGSGNTIYF.

The chain couples TRBV24-1 to TRBJ2-1; 11 nucleotides line up with TRBD1. The CDR3 runs to 16 residues. Germline V gene lookup returns CDR1 KGHDR and CDR2 SFDVKD. V was pared by 7 bases and J by 8 bases, with 12 bases of the junction left unmatched. The CDR3 DNA reads as TGTGCCACCAGAGAATCCGGGACAGGGGGATGGGATGAGCAGTTCTTC. This codes for CATRESGTGGWDEQFF.

There are a few counts of this clone. The rearrangement joins TRBV19 to TRBJ2-1, with D tentatively TRBD2 (5 bases). The CDR3 is 15 amino acids. The V gene's germline CDR1 is LNHDA and CDR2 SQIVND (reference sequence). V was shortened by 11 bases and J by 3 bases, with 20 bases between the two germline ends. CDR3 loop: CACKKDGLFYNEQFF. The DNA for the CDR3 is TGTGCCTGTAAGAAGGACGGACTTTTCTACAATGAGCAGTTCTTC.

This clone appeared a single time. The chain carries TRBV28 and TRBJ2-1; TRBD1 matches at 10 bases. V dropped 3 bases and J dropped 8; count of bases not matched to a gene: 1. Germline CDR1 reads MDHEN; CDR2 reads SYDVKM. The CDR3 runs to 13 residues. The CDR3 is CASSLGQGYEQFF. CDR3 nucleotides: TGTGCCAGCAGTTTGGGACAGGGGTATGAGCAGTTCTTC.

The chain has TRBV11-2 and TRBJ2-1, with 8 bases identical to TRBD2. The CDR3 covers 13 residues. Trimming removed 2 bases from V and 10 bases from J; junction bases left unmatched: 4. CDR1 SGHAT and CDR2 FQNNGV come from the germline V gene. The CDR3, as DNA: TGTGCCAGCAGCTTACCGCGCGGGAGGGAGCAGTTCTTC. Encoded protein: CASSLPRGREQFF.

V gene TRBV3-1 (or the pseudogene TRBV3-2) combines with J gene TRBJ1-2; tentative D call: TRBD1 (5 bases). V lost 6 bases, J lost 5 bases, and 10 bases lay in between. The CDR3 runs to 12 residues. Per germline, CDR1 LGHDT and CDR2 YNNKEL (reference sequence). In nucleotides, the CDR3 is TGTGCCAGCAGTCCCCGGGGGTATGGCTACACCTTC. The encoded protein is CASSPRGYGYTF.

The chain's CDR3 is CASSNGPSGANVLTF. The CDR3 coding sequence is TGTGCCAGTAGTAATGGGCCCTCTGGGGCCAACGTCCTGACTTTC. The gene calls are TRBV19 and TRBJ2-6; D gene uncertain. The CDR3 is made up of 15 amino acids. V was cut by 4 bases and J by 0 bases, with 7 bases left in between. Germline values: CDR1 LNHDA, CDR2 SQIVND (reference sequence). The full variable domain, in which reference TRBV19 and TRBJ2-6 provide the parts outside the CDR3, is DGGITQSPKYLFRKEGQNVTLSCEQNLNHDAMYWYRQDPGQGLRLIYYSQIVNDFQKGDIAEGYSVSREKKESFPLTVTSAQKNPTAFYLCASSNGPSGANVLTFGAGSRLTVL.

V usage is TRBV5-1 and J usage is TRBJ2-6, with a possible D match to TRBD1 (5 bases). The length of the CDR3 is 14 residues. Per the germline V gene, CDR1 is SGHRS and CDR2 is YFSETQ. Trimming took off 4 bases at V and 3 bases at J, with 8 bases between the two ends. CDR3 sequence: CASSRGGGANVLTF. The CDR3 DNA reads as TGCGCCAGCAGCAGGGGTGGTGGGGCCAACGTCCTGACTTTC.

As DNA, the CDR3 is TGTGCCAGCAGCTTTCGTGACAGGGCGCTGGCCGAGCAGTACTTC. Protein: CASSFRDRALAEQYF. The V call is TRBV7-2, the J call TRBJ2-7; TRBD1 agrees at 7 bases. From germline, CDR1 is SGHTA and CDR2 FQGNSA. The length of the CDR3 is 15 residues. The J segment lost 6 bases and the V segment lost 3 bases, leaving 11 bases of the junction unmatched.

The J gene is TRBJ2-7, the V gene TRBV5-1, with no clear D. The V gene lost 2 bases and the J gene lost 6 bases, with 21 bases spanning the gap. CDR3 length: 16 residues. Germline CDR1 is SGHRS and CDR2 is YFSETQ. DNA of the CDR3: TGCGCCAGCAGCTTCGATTCGGGTATTACCTCGGCCGAGCAGTACTTC. Encoded protein: CASSFDSGITSAEQYF.

V usage is TRBV12-3 or TRBV12-4 and J usage is TRBJ1-1; TRBD1 is a possible D gene (5 bases). Trimming pared 4 bases from V and 1 base from J, leaving 7 bases between. CDR3 size: 13 residues. CDR3 in DNA: TGTGCCAGCAGTTACACAGGGAACACTGAAGCTTTCTTT. Translated, it gives CASSYTGNTEAFF.

The chain carries TRBV7-2 and TRBJ2-7, with 8 nucleotides matching TRBD1. CDR3 size: 17 residues. V lost 1 base to trimming and J lost 2 bases; unmatched junction nucleotides: 10. Germline CDR1 is SGHTA and CDR2 is FQGNSA. The CDR3 DNA is TGTGCCAGCAGCTTAGTATCTGGGCAGGGGGCCGCCTACGAGCAGTACTTC. The encoded protein is CASSLVSGQGAAYEQYF.

The chain employs TRBV10-3 and TRBJ2-3; 15 bases are shared with TRBD2. V gave up 4 bases and J gave up 0 bases; unmatched junction bases: 8. CDR1 and CDR2 from the germline V gene are ENHRY and SYGVKD. The CDR3 is made up of 19 amino acids. This CDR3 is CAISGGLAGGLSSTDTQYF. Here the CDR3 DNA reads TGTGCCATCAGTGGGGGACTAGCGGGAGGCCTCTCTAGCACAGATACGCAGTATTTT.

In nucleotides, the CDR3 is TGTGCCAGCAGCTTAGAGCGTCTACCCTATTATGGCTACACCTTC. It codes for CASSLERLPYYGYTF. The chain is built from TRBV7-2 and TRBJ1-2; D ambiguous. Germline V gene sequence: CDR1 SGHTA, CDR2 FQGNSA. Trimming stripped 1 base from V and 5 bases from J, with 14 bases between. The CDR3 covers 15 residues. Looking up the rest from reference TRBV7-2 and TRBJ1-2 gives the full variable domain: GAGVSQSPSNKVTEKGKDVELRCDPISGHTALYWYRQSLGQGLEFLIYFQGNSAPDKSGLPSDRFSAERTGGSVSTLTIQRTQQEDSAVYLCASSLERLPYYGYTFGSGTRLTVV.

CDR3 sequence: CASSETGGFEQFF. The CDR3 nucleotides read TGTGCCAGCAGTGAGACAGGGGGCTTTGAGCAGTTCTTC. The chain couples TRBV6-1 to TRBJ2-1; TRBD1 agrees at 10 bases. This CDR3 region has 13 residues. CDR1 MNHNS and CDR2 SASEGT come from the germline V gene. The V gene end was trimmed by 3 bases and the J gene end by 9 bases; junction bases not matched to a gene: 2.